This T cell receptor beta chain was sequenced during a study of T-cell memory formation after mild COVID-19. Whole-study findings and limits: The CD4+ clones that contracted clustered mainly within CM and EM, and the CD8+ clones concentrated in EMRA. Pre-infection memory harbored some responding clones, suggesting cross-reactive memory joined.

Remarks on this clonotype: The antigen is undetermined.

Amplification by 5'RACE using constant-segment primers produced TCR alpha and TCR beta cDNA libraries that carried sample barcodes and UMIs. From the 5' RACE reads, TCRdb called clonotypes with MiXCR, one entry per CDR3 protein. The sample has about 110,000 distinct CDR3 sequences, 9.5% to 15% seen once. CDR1 and CDR2 from the germline V gene are SGDLS and YYNGEE. This CDR3 is built from 16 residues. V was shortened by 3 bases and J by 4 bases, with 14 bases between the two germline ends. The chain combines TRBV9 with TRBJ2-6; perhaps TRBD1 as D (6 bases). The sample taken for sequencing was PBMCs or a T cell subset sorted from them (not recorded which). This sequence originates from an adult woman who had mild COVID-19 (a few samples of this study predate the infection). Cell type and time point are not known. Here the CDR3 reads CASSALSGAGANVLTF. The CDR3 nucleotides read TGTGCCAGCAGCGCACTCTCAGGGGCAGGGGCCAACGTCCTGACTTTC.